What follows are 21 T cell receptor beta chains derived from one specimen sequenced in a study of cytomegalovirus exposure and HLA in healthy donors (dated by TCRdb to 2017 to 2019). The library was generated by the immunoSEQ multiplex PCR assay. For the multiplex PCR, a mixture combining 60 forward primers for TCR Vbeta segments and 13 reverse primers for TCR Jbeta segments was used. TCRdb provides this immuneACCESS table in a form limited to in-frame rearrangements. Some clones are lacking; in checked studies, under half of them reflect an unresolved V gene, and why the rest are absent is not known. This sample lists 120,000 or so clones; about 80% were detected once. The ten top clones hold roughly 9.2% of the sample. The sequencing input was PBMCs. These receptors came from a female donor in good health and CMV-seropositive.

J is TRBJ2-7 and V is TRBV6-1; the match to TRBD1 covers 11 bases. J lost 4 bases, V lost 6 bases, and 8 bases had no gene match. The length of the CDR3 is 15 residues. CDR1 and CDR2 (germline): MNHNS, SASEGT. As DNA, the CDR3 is TGTGCCAGCAGACCGGGACAGGGGGGATCGTACGAGCAGTACTTC. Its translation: CASRPGQGGSYEQYF.

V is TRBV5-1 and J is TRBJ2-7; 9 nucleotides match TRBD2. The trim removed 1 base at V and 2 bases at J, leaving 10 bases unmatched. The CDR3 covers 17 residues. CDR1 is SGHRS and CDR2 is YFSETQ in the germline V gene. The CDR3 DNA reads TGCGCCAGCAGCTTGACCCCGCTAGCGGGGAGGGCCTACGAGCAGTACTTC. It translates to CASSLTPLAGRAYEQYF.

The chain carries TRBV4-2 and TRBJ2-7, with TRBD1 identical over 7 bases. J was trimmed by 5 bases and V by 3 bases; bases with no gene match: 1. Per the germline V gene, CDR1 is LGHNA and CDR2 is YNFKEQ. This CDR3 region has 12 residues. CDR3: CASSHDRDEQYF. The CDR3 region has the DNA TGTGCCAGCAGCCATGACAGGGACGAGCAGTACTTC.

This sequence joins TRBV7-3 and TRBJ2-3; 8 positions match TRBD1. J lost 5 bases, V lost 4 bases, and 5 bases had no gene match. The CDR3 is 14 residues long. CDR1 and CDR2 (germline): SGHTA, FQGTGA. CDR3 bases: TGTGCCAGCAGCTCGACAGGGGAGGTAGATACGCAGTATTTT. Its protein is CASSSTGEVDTQYF.

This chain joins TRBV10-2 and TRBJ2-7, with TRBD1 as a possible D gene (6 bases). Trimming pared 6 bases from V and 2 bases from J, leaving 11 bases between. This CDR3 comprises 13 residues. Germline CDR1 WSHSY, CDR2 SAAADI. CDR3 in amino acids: CASRGAGPYEQYF. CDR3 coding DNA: TGCGCCAGCAGGGGGGCAGGCCCCTACGAGCAGTACTTC.

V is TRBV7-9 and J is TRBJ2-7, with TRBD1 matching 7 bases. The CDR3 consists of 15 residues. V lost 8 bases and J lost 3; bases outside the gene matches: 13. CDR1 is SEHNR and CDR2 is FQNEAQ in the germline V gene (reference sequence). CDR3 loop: CASATTGQRDYEQYF. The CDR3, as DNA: TGTGCCAGCGCTACCACGGGACAGAGGGACTACGAGCAGTACTTC.

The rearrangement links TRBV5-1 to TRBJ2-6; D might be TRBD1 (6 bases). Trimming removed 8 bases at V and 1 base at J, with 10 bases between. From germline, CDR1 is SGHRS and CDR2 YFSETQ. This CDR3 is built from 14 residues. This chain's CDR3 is CASSGVSGANVLTF. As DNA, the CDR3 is TGCGCCAGTTCAGGGGTTTCTGGGGCCAACGTCCTGACTTTC.

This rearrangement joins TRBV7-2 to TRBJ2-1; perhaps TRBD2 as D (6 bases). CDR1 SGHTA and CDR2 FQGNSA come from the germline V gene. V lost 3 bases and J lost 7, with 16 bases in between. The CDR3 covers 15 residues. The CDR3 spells CASSFGGGRKNEQFF. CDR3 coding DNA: TGTGCCAGCAGCTTCGGCGGAGGGAGGAAGAATGAGCAGTTCTTC.

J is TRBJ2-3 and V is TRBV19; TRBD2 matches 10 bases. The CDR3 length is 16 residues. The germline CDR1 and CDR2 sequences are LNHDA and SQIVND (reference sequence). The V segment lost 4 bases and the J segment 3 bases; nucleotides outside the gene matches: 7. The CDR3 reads CASSTISGGRTDTQYF. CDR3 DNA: TGTGCCAGTAGTACGATTAGCGGGGGGCGTACAGATACGCAGTATTTT.

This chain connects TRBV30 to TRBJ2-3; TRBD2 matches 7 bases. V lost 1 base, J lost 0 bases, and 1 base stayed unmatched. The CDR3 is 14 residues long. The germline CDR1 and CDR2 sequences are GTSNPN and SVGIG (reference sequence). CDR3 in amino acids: CAWSGRGSTDTQYF. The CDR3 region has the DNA TGTGCCTGGAGTGGGCGGGGGAGCACAGATACGCAGTATTTT. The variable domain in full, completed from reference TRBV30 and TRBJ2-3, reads SQTIHQWPATLVQPVGSPLSLECTVEGTSNPNLYWYRQAAGRGLQLLFYSVGIGQISSEVPQNLSASRPQDRQFILSSKKLLLSDSGFYLCAWSGRGSTDTQYFGPGTRLTVL.

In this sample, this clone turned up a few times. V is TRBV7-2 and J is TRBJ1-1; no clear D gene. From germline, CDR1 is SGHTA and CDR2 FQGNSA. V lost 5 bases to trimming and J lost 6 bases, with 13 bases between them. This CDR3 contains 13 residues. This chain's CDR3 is CASSLGVSAEAFF. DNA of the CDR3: TGTGCCAGCAGCCTAGGCGTATCTGCTGAAGCTTTCTTT.

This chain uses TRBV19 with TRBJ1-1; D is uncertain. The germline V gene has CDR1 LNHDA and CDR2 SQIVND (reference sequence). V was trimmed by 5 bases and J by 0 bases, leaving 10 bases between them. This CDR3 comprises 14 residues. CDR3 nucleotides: TGTGCCAGTAGTCCGACACAAATGAACACTGAAGCTTTCTTT. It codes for CASSPTQMNTEAFF.

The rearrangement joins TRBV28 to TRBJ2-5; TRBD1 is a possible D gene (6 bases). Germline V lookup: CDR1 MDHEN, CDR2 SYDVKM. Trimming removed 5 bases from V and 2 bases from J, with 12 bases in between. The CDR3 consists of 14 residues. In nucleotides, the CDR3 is TGTGCCAGCAGTGGCCTGACAGGACAAGAGACCCAGTACTTC. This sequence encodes CASSGLTGQETQYF.

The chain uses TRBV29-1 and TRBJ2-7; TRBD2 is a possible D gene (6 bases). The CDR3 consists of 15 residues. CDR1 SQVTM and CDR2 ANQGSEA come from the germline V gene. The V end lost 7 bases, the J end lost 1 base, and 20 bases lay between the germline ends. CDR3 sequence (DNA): TGCAGCGCTAACCGCGGGACCGCTAATTCCTACGAGCAGTACTTC. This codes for CSANRGTANSYEQYF.

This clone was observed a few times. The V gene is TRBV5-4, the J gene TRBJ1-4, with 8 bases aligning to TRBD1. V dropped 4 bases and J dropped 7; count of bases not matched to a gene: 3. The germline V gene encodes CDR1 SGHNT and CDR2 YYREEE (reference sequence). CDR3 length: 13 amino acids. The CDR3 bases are TGTGCCAGCAGCCCACAGGGGGTTGAAAAACTGTTTTTT. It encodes CASSPQGVEKLFF.

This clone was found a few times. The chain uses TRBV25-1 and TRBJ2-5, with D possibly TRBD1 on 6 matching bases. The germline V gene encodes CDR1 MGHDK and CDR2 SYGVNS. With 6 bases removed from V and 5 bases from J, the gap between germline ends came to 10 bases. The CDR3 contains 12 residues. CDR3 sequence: CASSTRGETQYF. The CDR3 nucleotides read TGTGCCAGCAGCACCAGGGGCGAGACCCAGTACTTC.

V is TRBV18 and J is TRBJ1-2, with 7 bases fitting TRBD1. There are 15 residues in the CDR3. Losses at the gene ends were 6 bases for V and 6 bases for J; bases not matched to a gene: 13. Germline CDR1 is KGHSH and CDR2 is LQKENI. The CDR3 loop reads CASSWTGTEADGYTF. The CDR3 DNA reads TGTGCCAGCTCTTGGACCGGGACAGAAGCCGATGGCTACACCTTC.

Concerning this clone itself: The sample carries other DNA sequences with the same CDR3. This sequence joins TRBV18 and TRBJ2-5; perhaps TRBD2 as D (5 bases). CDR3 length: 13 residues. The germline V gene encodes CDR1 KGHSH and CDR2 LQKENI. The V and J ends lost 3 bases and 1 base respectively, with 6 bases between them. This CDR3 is CASSPGSQETQYF. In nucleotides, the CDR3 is TGTGCCAGCTCACCGGGGAGCCAAGAGACCCAGTACTTC.

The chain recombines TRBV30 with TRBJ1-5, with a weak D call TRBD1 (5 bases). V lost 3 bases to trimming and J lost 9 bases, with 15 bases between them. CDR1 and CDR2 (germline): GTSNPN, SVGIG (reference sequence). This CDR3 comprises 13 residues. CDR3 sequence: CAWSAEAGGPQHF. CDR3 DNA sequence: TGTGCCTGGAGCGCGGAGGCCGGGGGGCCCCAGCATTTT. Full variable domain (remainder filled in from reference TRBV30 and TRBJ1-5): SQTIHQWPATLVQPVGSPLSLECTVEGTSNPNLYWYRQAAGRGLQLLFYSVGIGQISSEVPQNLSASRPQDRQFILSSKKLLLSDSGFYLCAWSAEAGGPQHFGDGTRLSIL.

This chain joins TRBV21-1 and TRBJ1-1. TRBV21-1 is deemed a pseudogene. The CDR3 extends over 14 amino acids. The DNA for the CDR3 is TGTGCCAGCAGCCTCCCCCTGGGGAGCACTGAAGCTTTCTTT. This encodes CASSLPLGSTEAFF.

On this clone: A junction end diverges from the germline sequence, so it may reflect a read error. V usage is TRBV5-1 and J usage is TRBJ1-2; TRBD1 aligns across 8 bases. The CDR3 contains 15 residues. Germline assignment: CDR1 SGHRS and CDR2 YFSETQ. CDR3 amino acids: CASSTGTGANYGHTF. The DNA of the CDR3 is TGCGCCAGCAGCACAGGGACAGGCGCTAACTATGGCCACACCTTC.